This is a list of T cell receptor beta chains from one sample in a study of T cells in localized non-small cell lung cancer. Sequenced by immunoSEQ multiplex PCR; TCRdb stores in-frame clones only, minus some. The profile shows approximately 70,000 clones, roughly 90% of them singletons. The sequencing used peripheral blood, collected before any cancer treatment. The receptors shown here come from a male donor aged 60 or over with stage III squamous cell lung carcinoma. Both conserved end residues are part of each CDR3. The order of the fields is clone size, D gene, V gene, J gene, CDR3 DNA, CDR3 protein. A D gene is named only where the DNA matches it firmly. Clone size is stated in some rows and not others, as once, few, many or a class when expanded.

clone_size: .; d_call: .; v_call: TRBV5-4; j_call: TRBJ2-7; cdr3_nt: TGTGCCAGTCACCTTACAGGACCCGGCTACGAGCAGTACTTC; cdr3_aa: CASHLTGPGYEQYF
clone_size: .; d_call: .; v_call: TRBV6-5; j_call: TRBJ2-1; cdr3_nt: TGTGCCAGCAGTTACCAAAACCGGGACAATGAGCAGTTCTTC; cdr3_aa: CASSYQNRDNEQFF
clone_size: once; d_call: .; v_call: TRBV5-1; j_call: TRBJ2-3; cdr3_nt: TGCGCCAGCAGCTTGGACGGGTCCCGCACAGATACGCAGTATTTT; cdr3_aa: CASSLDGSRTDTQYF
clone_size: .; d_call: .; v_call: TRBV6-5; j_call: TRBJ2-2; cdr3_nt: TGTGCCAGCAGTCCTCAGGGGTGGCGTAGCGGGGAGCTGTTTTTT; cdr3_aa: CASSPQGWRSGELFF
clone_size: once; d_call: .; v_call: TRBV9; j_call: TRBJ2-3; cdr3_nt: TGTGCCAGCAGCGTAGGGGGTGATACGCAGTATTTT; cdr3_aa: CASSVGGDTQYF
clone_size: few; d_call: .; v_call: TRBV9; j_call: TRBJ2-7; cdr3_nt: TGTGCCAGCAGCTCCCGGACGGATTCGAGCTCCTACGAGCAGTACTTC; cdr3_aa: CASSSRTDSSSYEQYF
clone_size: .; d_call: .; v_call: TRBV7-2; j_call: TRBJ1-1; cdr3_nt: TGTGCCAGCAGCTGGGTCGGGCGGACTGAAGCTTTCTTT; cdr3_aa: CASSWVGRTEAFF
clone_size: .; d_call: .; v_call: TRBV5-1; j_call: TRBJ2-3; cdr3_nt: TGCGCCAGCAGCTTGGCTTTTTATGGCCAGGCCAGAAGCACAGATACGCAGTATTTT; cdr3_aa: CASSLAFYGQARSTDTQYF
clone_size: few; d_call: .; v_call: TRBV15; j_call: TRBJ1-2; cdr3_nt: TGTGCCACCAGCAGAGATACATGGGGCTATGGCTACACCTTC; cdr3_aa: CATSRDTWGYGYTF
clone_size: .; d_call: .; v_call: TRBV7-2; j_call: TRBJ2-6; cdr3_nt: TGTGCCAGCAGCTTATACAACTCTGGGGCCAACGTCCTGACTTTC; cdr3_aa: CASSLYNSGANVLTF
clone_size: .; d_call: .; v_call: TRBV6-5; j_call: TRBJ1-2; cdr3_nt: TGTGCCAGCTGCCGGGACTCCGGAGGGTATGGCTACACCTTC; cdr3_aa: CASCRDSGGYGYTF
clone_size: .; d_call: .; v_call: TRBV28; j_call: TRBJ2-5; cdr3_nt: TGTGCCAGCAGTACACTAGGGGTGAAGGAGACCCAGTACTTC; cdr3_aa: CASSTLGVKETQYF
clone_size: few; d_call: .; v_call: TRBV28; j_call: TRBJ2-5; cdr3_nt: TGTGCCAGCAGTTCCTCCCCCGGACTTGGAAGTTTGCAGGAGACCCAGTACTTC; cdr3_aa: CASSSSPGLGSLQETQYF
clone_size: .; d_call: TRBD2; v_call: TRBV19; j_call: TRBJ2-1; cdr3_nt: TGTGCCAGTAGTTGGGCTAGCGGGGGGATTAGTGAGCAGTTCTTC; cdr3_aa: CASSWASGGISEQFF
clone_size: .; d_call: TRBD2; v_call: TRBV7-9; j_call: TRBJ2-3; cdr3_nt: TGTGCCAGCAGCAACAGCGGGAACACAGATACGCAGTATTTT; cdr3_aa: CASSNSGNTDTQYF
clone_size: .; d_call: TRBD2; v_call: TRBV6-4; j_call: TRBJ2-3; cdr3_nt: TGTGCCAGCAGTGCCAATGGACTAGCGGGGGCCAGAGATACGCAGTATTTT; cdr3_aa: CASSANGLAGARDTQYF
clone_size: .; d_call: TRBD2; v_call: TRBV7-8; j_call: TRBJ2-2; cdr3_nt: TGTGCCAGCAGCTTCCCGGGAGGGTCAAACAGGACTAGGGACACCGGGGAGCTGTTTTTT; cdr3_aa: CASSFPGGSNRTRDTGELFF
clone_size: .; d_call: .; v_call: TRBV19; j_call: TRBJ1-2; cdr3_nt: TGTGCCAGTAGTATAGAAGGTACAACGTACGACCGTGGCTATGGCTACACCTTC; cdr3_aa: CASSIEGTTYDRGYGYTF
clone_size: once; d_call: .; v_call: TRBV6-1; j_call: TRBJ1-5; cdr3_nt: TGTGCCAGCAGTGAAGTTCTGGGGGAATTTCAGCCCCAGCATTTT; cdr3_aa: CASSEVLGEFQPQHF
clone_size: .; d_call: .; v_call: TRBV18; j_call: TRBJ1-3; cdr3_nt: TGTGCCTCCTGGGGCGGCGGAAACACCATATATTTT; cdr3_aa: CASWGGGNTIYF
clone_size: .; d_call: TRBD2; v_call: TRBV4-1; j_call: TRBJ2-3; cdr3_nt: TGCGCCAGCAGCCTCCCCCGCGGGGGGGGCGAAGATACGCAGTATTTT; cdr3_aa: CASSLPRGGGEDTQYF
clone_size: .; d_call: .; v_call: TRBV9; j_call: TRBJ2-2; cdr3_nt: TGTGCCAGCAGCGTAGATCTGAGGAACACCGGGGAGCTGTTTTTT; cdr3_aa: CASSVDLRNTGELFF
clone_size: .; d_call: .; v_call: TRBV11-1; j_call: TRBJ1-1; cdr3_nt: TGTGCCAGCAGCTTAGCCTGGGATCGTGAAGCTTTCTTT; cdr3_aa: CASSLAWDREAFF
clone_size: .; d_call: .; v_call: TRBV5-4; j_call: TRBJ2-3; cdr3_nt: TGTGCCAGCAGCTTGGATGTAGGGAGCACAGATACGCAGTATTTT; cdr3_aa: CASSLDVGSTDTQYF
clone_size: .; d_call: .; v_call: TRBV5-1; j_call: TRBJ1-1; cdr3_nt: TGCGCCAGCAGCTTGGGCGGTGAGGAAACTTTCTTT; cdr3_aa: CASSLGGEETFF
clone_size: .; d_call: .; v_call: TRBV4-3; j_call: TRBJ1-2; cdr3_nt: TGCGCCAGCAGCCAAGACAGGGCCGTCGCGGATGGCTACACCTTC; cdr3_aa: CASSQDRAVADGYTF
clone_size: .; d_call: .; v_call: TRBV19; j_call: TRBJ1-2; cdr3_nt: TGTGCCAGTAGTTTTTCCGGGACAACCTATGGCTACACCTTC; cdr3_aa: CASSFSGTTYGYTF
clone_size: few; d_call: .; v_call: TRBV6-5; j_call: TRBJ1-1; cdr3_nt: TGTGCCAGCAGACGAGGAACTGAAGCTTTCTTT; cdr3_aa: CASRRGTEAFF
clone_size: .; d_call: .; v_call: TRBV20-1; j_call: TRBJ1-2; cdr3_nt: TGCAGTGCTAGAGGTCTGGAAAGCTACACCTTC; cdr3_aa: CSARGLESYTF
clone_size: once; d_call: TRBD2; v_call: TRBV6-5; j_call: TRBJ2-3; cdr3_nt: TGTGCCAGCAGTTCTGGACTAGCGGGTAGCACAGATACGCAGTATTTT; cdr3_aa: CASSSGLAGSTDTQYF
clone_size: .; d_call: .; v_call: TRBV7-9; j_call: TRBJ1-5; cdr3_nt: TGTGCCAGCAGCGCAACTACCGGGGAGTACAATCAGCCCCAGCATTTT; cdr3_aa: CASSATTGEYNQPQHF
clone_size: .; d_call: .; v_call: TRBV11-2; j_call: TRBJ2-1; cdr3_nt: TGTGCCAGCAGCTATAGGAGTGAGCAGTTCTTC; cdr3_aa: CASSYRSEQFF
clone_size: .; d_call: .; v_call: TRBV29-1; j_call: TRBJ1-1; cdr3_nt: TGCAGCGTTGAAAAGGGGGTGAACACTGAAGCTTTCTTT; cdr3_aa: CSVEKGVNTEAFF
clone_size: .; d_call: .; v_call: TRBV13; j_call: TRBJ2-3; cdr3_nt: TGTGCCAGCAGCTTACTTACCACAGATACGCAGTATTTT; cdr3_aa: CASSLLTTDTQYF
clone_size: .; d_call: .; v_call: TRBV5-6; j_call: TRBJ2-3; cdr3_nt: TGTGCCAGCAGCTTAAGGCCCCCGACTATCACAGATACGCAGTATTTT; cdr3_aa: CASSLRPPTITDTQYF
clone_size: .; d_call: .; v_call: TRBV19; j_call: TRBJ1-1; cdr3_nt: TGTGCCAGTAGCGGGTGGGGGAACACTGAAGCTTTCTTT; cdr3_aa: CASSGWGNTEAFF
clone_size: .; d_call: TRBD1; v_call: TRBV7-2; j_call: TRBJ2-3; cdr3_nt: TGTGCCAGCAGCTTCGACAGGGGGCGCACAGATACGCAGTATTTT; cdr3_aa: CASSFDRGRTDTQYF
clone_size: .; d_call: .; v_call: TRBV30; j_call: TRBJ2-5; cdr3_nt: TGTGCCTGGAGTGTAGGGAATCGCGACCAAGAGACCCAGTACTTC; cdr3_aa: CAWSVGNRDQETQYF
clone_size: .; d_call: TRBD1; v_call: TRBV4-3; j_call: TRBJ2-4; cdr3_nt: TGCGCCAGCAGCCAAGATCGGGCAGGGGGTTACATTCAGTACTTC; cdr3_aa: CASSQDRAGGYIQYF
clone_size: .; d_call: .; v_call: TRBV6-1; j_call: TRBJ1-1; cdr3_nt: TGTGCCAGCAGGGAGACAGGGAACACTGAAGCTTTCTTT; cdr3_aa: CASRETGNTEAFF
clone_size: .; d_call: .; v_call: TRBV6-5; j_call: TRBJ1-1; cdr3_nt: TGTGCCAGCAGTCCAGGGATCTTCGGGACTGAAGCTTTCTTT; cdr3_aa: CASSPGIFGTEAFF
clone_size: .; d_call: .; v_call: TRBV19; j_call: TRBJ2-2; cdr3_nt: TGTGCCAGTAAGGCCCTTAACACCGGGGAGCTGTTTTTT; cdr3_aa: CASKALNTGELFF
clone_size: .; d_call: .; v_call: TRBV6-1; j_call: TRBJ1-2; cdr3_nt: TGTGCCAGCAGTTTAGAGGGTTATGGCTACACCTTC; cdr3_aa: CASSLEGYGYTF
clone_size: .; d_call: .; v_call: TRBV5-1; j_call: TRBJ2-7; cdr3_nt: TGCGCCAGCAGCTCGTACTACGAGCAGTACTTC; cdr3_aa: CASSSYYEQYF
clone_size: once; d_call: .; v_call: TRBV4-3; j_call: TRBJ1-4; cdr3_nt: TGCGCCAGCAGCCAAGCAGTGGCCACCGGCTGGGTGGCAACTAATGAAAAACTGTTTTTT; cdr3_aa: CASSQAVATGWVATNEKLFF
clone_size: .; d_call: .; v_call: TRBV10-3; j_call: TRBJ1-4; cdr3_nt: TGTGCCATCAGTGAGTCTACGGACAGCCGGGAAAAACTGTTTTTT; cdr3_aa: CAISESTDSREKLFF
clone_size: once; d_call: .; v_call: TRBV4-2; j_call: TRBJ2-2; cdr3_nt: TGTGCCAGCACCAGGGAGGGGGCAAGTTACACCGGGGAGCTGTTTTTT; cdr3_aa: CASTREGASYTGELFF
clone_size: .; d_call: .; v_call: TRBV5-5; j_call: TRBJ1-5; cdr3_nt: TGTGCCAGCAGCTTGGCCTGGAATCAGCCCCAGCATTTT; cdr3_aa: CASSLAWNQPQHF
clone_size: .; d_call: TRBD1; v_call: TRBV29-1; j_call: TRBJ1-2; cdr3_nt: TGCAGCGTCATTAAGACAGGGCTTTATGGCTACACCTTC; cdr3_aa: CSVIKTGLYGYTF